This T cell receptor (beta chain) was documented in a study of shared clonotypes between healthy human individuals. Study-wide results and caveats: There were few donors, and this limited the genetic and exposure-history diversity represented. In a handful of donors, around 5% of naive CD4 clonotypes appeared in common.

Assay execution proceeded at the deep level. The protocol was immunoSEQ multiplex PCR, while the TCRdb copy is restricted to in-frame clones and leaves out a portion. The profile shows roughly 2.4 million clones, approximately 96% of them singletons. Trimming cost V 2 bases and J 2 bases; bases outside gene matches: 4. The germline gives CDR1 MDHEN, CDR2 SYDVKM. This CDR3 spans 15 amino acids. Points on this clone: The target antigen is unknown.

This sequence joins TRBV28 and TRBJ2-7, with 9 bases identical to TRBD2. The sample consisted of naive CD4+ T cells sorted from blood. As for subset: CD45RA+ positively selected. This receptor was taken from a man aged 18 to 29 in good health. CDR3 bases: TGTGCCAGCAGTTTAGGATCTAGCGGGGCCTACGAGCAGTACTTC. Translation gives CASSLGSSGAYEQYF.